What follows are 19 T cell receptor beta chains derived from one specimen sequenced in a study of a mutant IDH1 vaccine in newly diagnosed glioma. Clones were read by immunoSEQ multiplex PCR, and TCRdb kept only the in-frame ones, dropping some. The sample holds around 31,000 clones, roughly 89% seen once. Time point indicated: week 11, during vaccination. Topical imiquimod accompanied each vaccine dose, which consisted of 300 ug of mutant IDH1 20-mer peptide. Their antigen targets remain unknown. Sequencing used PBMCs, obtained from a glioma patient whose treatment included an IDH1 peptide vaccine. These receptors were collected from a young man with glioma.

This sequence joins TRBV7-8 and TRBJ2-5; D perhaps matches TRBD2 (5 bases). The CDR3 spans 14 residues. Germline V gene sequence: CDR1 SGHVS, CDR2 FQNEAQ. V shed 1 base and J shed 4 bases, with 10 bases lying between them. The CDR3 DNA reads as TGTGCCAGCAGCTTAGGAGGGAAAAGAGAGACCCAGTACTTC. This codes for CASSLGGKRETQYF. Together with reference TRBV7-8 and TRBJ2-5, the CDR3 gives the full variable domain: GAGVSQSPRYKVAKRGQDVALRCDPISGHVSLFWYQQALGQGPEFLTYFQNEAQLDKSGLPSDRFFAERPEGSVSTLKIQRTQQEDSAVYLCASSLGGKRETQYFGPGTRLLVL.

This clone is a singleton in its sample. This chain joins TRBV27 and TRBJ1-5; D is perhaps TRBD1 (6 bases). There are 16 residues in the CDR3. CDR1 is MNHEY and CDR2 is SMNVEV in the germline V gene (reference sequence). The germline V and J ends were trimmed by 2 bases and 7 bases, with 18 bases remaining between them. The CDR3 sequence: CASSLLHTGKGQPQHF. The CDR3 DNA reads TGTGCCAGCAGTTTACTCCACACAGGGAAGGGACAGCCCCAGCATTTT.

The sample holds one count of this clone. The J gene is TRBJ2-3, the V gene TRBV19, with TRBD1 matching 8 bases. Germline loops: CDR1 LNHDA, CDR2 SQIVND (reference sequence). The CDR3 spans 13 residues. Losses at the gene ends were 3 bases for V and 4 bases for J; bases not matched to a gene: 0. The CDR3 sequence: CASSMTGADTQYF. The CDR3 region has the DNA TGTGCCAGTAGTATGACAGGGGCAGATACGCAGTATTTT.

The chain couples TRBV5-6 to TRBJ2-7, with TRBD2 matching 10 bases. With V trimmed by 2 bases and J by 3 bases, 2 bases remained unmatched. This CDR3 has 14 residues. The germline gives CDR1 SGHDT, CDR2 YYEEEE. The CDR3: CASSLAGGDYEQYF. CDR3 bases: TGTGCCAGCAGCTTAGCGGGAGGGGACTACGAGCAGTACTTC.

This chain connects TRBV4-2 to TRBJ1-2, with D tentatively TRBD1 (5 bases). The CDR3 spans 13 residues. V lost 4 bases, J lost 8 bases, and 14 bases lay in between. Germline CDR1 is LGHNA and CDR2 is YNFKEQ. The DNA for the CDR3 is TGTGCCAGCAGCCCCTGGGACTCGCGGGGCTACACCTTC. Translated, it gives CASSPWDSRGYTF.

This chain connects TRBV4-2 to TRBJ1-1, with a weak D call TRBD1 (5 bases). Trimming took off 0 bases at V and 4 bases at J, with 18 bases between the two ends. The CDR3 runs 17 residues. Germline CDR1 is LGHNA and CDR2 is YNFKEQ. The DNA for the CDR3 is TGTGCCAGCAGCCAAGATGTACGTCCTCCCGGGGGCACTGAAGCTTTCTTT. The encoded protein is CASSQDVRPPGGTEAFF.

This clone was observed once. This rearrangement joins TRBV5-1 to TRBJ2-7; the D is unclear. V lost 1 base to trimming and J lost 0 bases, with 8 bases between them. The CDR3 consists of 14 residues. Germline-derived CDR1 and CDR2 are SGHRS and YFSETQ. The CDR3 nucleotides read TGCGCCAGCAGCTTGTCGCAGAGCTCCTACGAGCAGTACTTC. It translates to CASSLSQSSYEQYF.

V gene TRBV7-9 combines with J gene TRBJ2-7; D is perhaps TRBD2 (6 bases). CDR3 length equals 14 residues. V lost 5 bases and J 3 bases, leaving 14 bases between the germline ends. Germline assignment: CDR1 SEHNR and CDR2 FQNEAQ (reference sequence). The CDR3 sequence: CASSRGGTLYEQYF. The CDR3 nucleotides read TGTGCCAGCAGCAGGGGCGGGACCCTCTACGAGCAGTACTTC.

This clone was recorded once. The chain joins TRBV6-5 to TRBJ2-7; D is perhaps TRBD1 (6 bases). The CDR3 is made up of 14 amino acids. Germline lookup yields CDR1 MNHEY and CDR2 SVGAGI. Trimming stripped 6 bases from V and 3 bases from J, with 15 bases between. The CDR3, as DNA: TGTGCCAGCAGGCTCGGCCAGGGGATCTACGAGCAGTACTTC. Its protein product is CASRLGQGIYEQYF.

CDR3 sequence reads: CASSLAGLAGGSTDTQYF. The CDR3 bases are TGCGCCAGCAGCTTGGCCGGCCTAGCGGGAGGTAGCACAGATACGCAGTATTTT. The chain recombines TRBV5-1 with TRBJ2-3, with 11 bases lining up with TRBD2. The CDR3 totals 18 residues. V shed 0 bases and J 0 bases; nucleotides not matched to a gene: 6. CDR1 is SGHRS and CDR2 is YFSETQ in the germline V gene.

The V and J genes are TRBV7-2 and TRBJ2-5; 9 bases map to TRBD2. V was clipped by 5 bases and J by 4 bases; unmatched bases: 14. The CDR3 has 17 residues. Germline assignment: CDR1 SGHTA and CDR2 FQGNSA. As DNA, the CDR3 is TGTGCCAGCAGCCCTCTAGCGGGAAGGGTTAGGGGAGAGACCCAGTACTTC. Residues: CASSPLAGRVRGETQYF.

The V and J genes are TRBV19 and TRBJ2-1, with 10 bases matching TRBD2. This CDR3 has 15 amino acids. CDR1 LNHDA and CDR2 SQIVND come from the germline V gene (reference sequence). The ends lost 7 bases at V and 6 bases at J; junction bases unmatched: 9. CDR3 in DNA: TGTGCCAGTACCCCGGGACTAGCGTCGGGCAATGAGCAGTTCTTC. Residues: CASTPGLASGNEQFF.

V usage is TRBV5-1 and J usage is TRBJ2-7, with D uncertain. The CDR3 is 14 amino acids. The germline V gene has CDR1 SGHRS and CDR2 YFSETQ. The V end was cut by 0 bases, the J end by 2 bases, with 9 bases between. In nucleotides, the CDR3 is TGCGCCAGCAGCTTGGGGCAGGTCCCCTACGAGCAGTACTTC. Amino acids: CASSLGQVPYEQYF.

This clone has more than one count but fewer than ten. The CDR3 region has the DNA TGCGCCAGCAGCCAAGATCGTAGCAGGGCGTATCAGCCCCAGCATTTT. This gives the protein CASSQDRSRAYQPQHF. The rearrangement joins TRBV4-1 to TRBJ1-5, with D possibly TRBD1 on 5 matching bases. This CDR3 region has 16 residues. Trimming took 0 bases from V and 5 from J, leaving 14 bases between them. Germline V lookup: CDR1 MGHRA, CDR2 YSYEKL.

The rearrangement links TRBV27 to TRBJ1-5; D call uncertain. The CDR3 spans 11 residues. V was cut by 4 bases and J by 7 bases, with 5 bases left in between. Germline V gives CDR1 MNHEY, CDR2 SMNVEV (reference sequence). The CDR3 reads CASSSPQPQHF. The CDR3 DNA reads as TGTGCCAGCAGTTCACCCCAGCCCCAGCATTTT.

V gene TRBV7-2 combines with J gene TRBJ1-6; D might be TRBD1 (5 bases). Trimming removed 6 bases from V and 10 bases from J, with 16 bases in between. Germline V gives CDR1 SGHTA, CDR2 FQGNSA. The CDR3 covers 14 residues. This CDR3 reads CASSPSGYGSPLHF. The CDR3 DNA sequence: TGTGCCAGCAGTCCGTCAGGGTACGGGTCACCCCTCCACTTT.

In nucleotides, the CDR3 is TGTGCCTGGAGTGTAACCGGGGGCAGGGCCTTGAACACTGAAGCTTTCTTT. It codes for CAWSVTGGRALNTEAFF. This chain uses TRBV30 with TRBJ1-1; tentatively, D is TRBD1 (6 bases). The CDR3 sequence is 17 residues long. The germline V and J ends were trimmed by 0 bases and 0 bases, with 17 bases remaining between them. Germline values: CDR1 GTSNPN, CDR2 SVGIG (reference sequence).

The chain joins TRBV30 to TRBJ2-7, with D possibly being TRBD1 (5 bases). The germline gives CDR1 GTSNPN, CDR2 SVGIG (reference sequence). The CDR3 is 15 residues long. The V and J ends lost 3 bases and 5 bases respectively, with 20 bases between them. The CDR3 reads CAWSTDDSPKDEQYF. CDR3 DNA: TGTGCCTGGAGCACCGACGACAGCCCAAAGGACGAGCAGTACTTC. The full variable domain, completed using reference TRBV30 and TRBJ2-7, is SQTIHQWPATLVQPVGSPLSLECTVEGTSNPNLYWYRQAAGRGLQLLFYSVGIGQISSEVPQNLSASRPQDRQFILSSKKLLLSDSGFYLCAWSTDDSPKDEQYFGPGTRLTVT.

This clone has just one count. The chain uses TRBV2 and TRBJ2-3; D ambiguous. Trimming stripped 10 bases from V and 2 bases from J, with 10 bases between. The CDR3 covers 12 residues. Germline lookup yields CDR1 SNHLY and CDR2 FYNNEI. The CDR3 DNA reads TGTGCCACCCCGGCTTCCACAGATACGCAGTATTTT. As protein: CATPASTDTQYF.